Below, 25 T cell receptor beta chains from the same sample are listed, as sequenced in a study of long-term antiretroviral therapy in people with HIV. Run at survey level, the immunoSEQ assay was version v3.0. Data came from immunoSEQ multiplex PCR; TCRdb stores just in-frame clones and leaves some out. The repertoire consists of approximately 47,000 clones, with roughly four fifths occurring once and the leading ten covering 2.5% to 3%. Source: unsorted PBMCs, taken 0.8 years after starting antiretroviral therapy. These receptors originate from a young woman with HIV.

The chain employs TRBV2 and TRBJ1-2, with D possibly being TRBD1 (5 bases). This CDR3 region has 14 residues. In germline, CDR1 is SNHLY, CDR2 FYNNEI. V was pared by 7 bases and J by 4 bases, with 16 bases between. The CDR3 sequence is CASTLENGAYGYTF. The CDR3 DNA follows: TGTGCCAGCACCCTGGAGAACGGGGCCTATGGCTACACCTTC.

This chain joins TRBV25-1 and TRBJ2-7; perhaps TRBD1 as D (6 bases). Germline V CDR1 and CDR2: MGHDK, SYGVNS. CDR3 size: 14 residues. Trimming left V 2 bases short and J 2 bases short, with 10 bases between. The CDR3 DNA is TGTGCCAGCAGTGAACGACAGGACGCCTACGAGCAGTACTTC. Translation gives CASSERQDAYEQYF.

This rearrangement joins TRBV5-4 to TRBJ1-4; D remains ambiguous. CDR1 and CDR2 (germline): SGHNT, YYREEE (reference sequence). The CDR3 contains 15 residues. Trimming removed 0 bases from V and 5 bases from J, with 11 bases in between. The CDR3 DNA sequence: TGTGCCAGCAGCTTGGACCCGCACGGGAATGAAAAACTGTTTTTT. Protein: CASSLDPHGNEKLFF.

This sequence joins TRBV6-1 and TRBJ1-5, with D perhaps TRBD1 (6 bases). Germline-derived CDR1 and CDR2 are MNHNS and SASEGT. The CDR3 is 15 residues long. The V end was cut by 7 bases, the J end by 2 bases, with 15 bases between. CDR3 sequence: CASNPTGNGNQPQHF. Here the CDR3 DNA reads TGTGCCAGCAATCCAACAGGGAACGGCAATCAGCCCCAGCATTTT.

The chain carries TRBV19 and TRBJ1-5, with D perhaps TRBD1 (5 bases). In germline, CDR1 is LNHDA, CDR2 SQIVND (reference sequence). With 6 bases removed from V and 1 base from J, the gap between germline ends came to 16 bases. The length of the CDR3 is 16 residues. CDR3 sequence reads: CASSPRAGTSNQPQHF. Written as DNA, the CDR3 is TGTGCCAGTAGCCCCAGAGCAGGGACCAGCAATCAGCCCCAGCATTTT. The full variable domain, in which reference TRBV19 and TRBJ1-5 provide the parts outside the CDR3, is DGGITQSPKYLFRKEGQNVTLSCEQNLNHDAMYWYRQDPGQGLRLIYYSQIVNDFQKGDIAEGYSVSREKKESFPLTVTSAQKNPTAFYLCASSPRAGTSNQPQHFGDGTRLSIL.

The rearrangement joins TRBV7-9 to TRBJ2-7, with 8 bases fitting TRBD1. V was pared by 5 bases and J by 2 bases, with 5 bases of the junction left unmatched. CDR3 length: 14 residues. The germline gives CDR1 SEHNR, CDR2 FQNEAQ (reference sequence). The CDR3 DNA follows: TGTGCCAGCAGCCCTTTGGACAGGGCCTACGAGCAGTACTTC. Protein: CASSPLDRAYEQYF.

J is TRBJ2-5 and V is TRBV7-2; D is possibly TRBD2 (5 bases). Germline values: CDR1 SGHTA, CDR2 FQGNSA. CDR3 length: 16 amino acids. V lost 4 bases and J lost 5, with 20 bases in between. CDR3 in DNA: TGTGCCAGCAGCTCCACCAGTTCGAGGGCCTGGGAGACCCAGTACTTC. Translation gives CASSSTSSRAWETQYF.

The chain joins TRBV28 to TRBJ1-1, with a possible D match to TRBD1 (5 bases). CDR1 is MDHEN and CDR2 is SYDVKM in the germline V gene. V was shortened by 3 bases and J by 3 bases, with 11 bases between the two germline ends. There are 14 residues in the CDR3. CDR3 residues: CASSLPGRDTEAFF. In DNA form, the CDR3 reads TGTGCCAGCAGTTTGCCAGGGAGGGACACTGAAGCTTTCTTT.

The chain carries TRBV27 and TRBJ1-1; D is possibly TRBD1 (6 bases). V lost 5 bases and J lost 1, with 17 bases in between. Germline-derived CDR1 and CDR2 are MNHEY and SMNVEV (reference sequence). The CDR3 length is 16 residues. The CDR3 DNA reads TGTGCCAGCAGTCCGCAGGGGCCCTTGAGGAACACTGAAGCTTTCTTT. It yields the protein CASSPQGPLRNTEAFF.

The chain employs TRBV10-3 and TRBJ2-1; tentative D call: TRBD1 (6 bases). The V and J ends lost 5 bases and 6 bases respectively, with 17 bases between them. The CDR3 sequence is 15 residues long. The V gene's germline CDR1 is ENHRY and CDR2 SYGVKD. The CDR3: CAISFSDRSSNEQFF. The DNA for the CDR3 is TGTGCCATCAGTTTTTCGGACAGAAGCAGCAATGAGCAGTTCTTC.

This chain joins TRBV28 and TRBJ2-7, with a weak D call TRBD2 (5 bases). CDR3 length: 13 amino acids. The V end was cut by 6 bases, the J end by 4 bases, with 13 bases between. Germline lookup yields CDR1 MDHEN and CDR2 SYDVKM. CDR3 protein: CASSPPSGYEQYF. The CDR3 DNA is TGTGCCAGCAGCCCTCCGTCGGGGTACGAGCAGTACTTC.

The rearrangement uses TRBV27 and TRBJ2-7; TRBD2 matches 9 bases. This CDR3 spans 14 amino acids. Losses at the gene ends were 5 bases for V and 7 bases for J; bases not matched to a gene: 9. The V gene's germline CDR1 is MNHEY and CDR2 SMNVEV (reference sequence). DNA of the CDR3: TGTGCCAGCAGTCTTAGCGGGGGCCTTTGGGAGCAGTACTTC. It encodes CASSLSGGLWEQYF.

This rearrangement joins TRBV4-1 to TRBJ1-5, with 7 bases lining up with TRBD1. The CDR3 is 15 residues long. J gave up 0 bases and V 3 bases, and 2 bases lay outside the gene matches. The germline gives CDR1 MGHRA, CDR2 YSYEKL. In DNA form, the CDR3 reads TGCGCCAGCAGCCAGAGGACAGGTAGCAATCAGCCCCAGCATTTT. Translation gives CASSQRTGSNQPQHF.

This chain joins TRBV5-1 and TRBJ1-1, with D maybe TRBD1 (5 bases). V shed 4 bases and J shed 4 bases, with 17 bases lying between them. The CDR3 spans 15 residues. Per the germline V gene, CDR1 is SGHRS and CDR2 is YFSETQ. The CDR3 is CASSPSTGGSTEAFF. CDR3 nucleotides: TGCGCCAGCAGCCCGAGCACGGGGGGGAGCACTGAAGCTTTCTTT.

The CDR3 region has the DNA TGTGCCAGCAGCGTAAGCTACAGTATCTACGAGCAGTACTTC. Its translation is CASSVSYSIYEQYF. The chain is built from TRBV9 and TRBJ2-7; no firm D call. The length of the CDR3 is 14 residues. The V and J ends lost 1 base and 3 bases respectively, with 11 bases between them. Per the germline V gene, CDR1 is SGDLS and CDR2 is YYNGEE.

V and J are TRBV4-3 and TRBJ2-1; D not certain. The CDR3 contains 14 residues. Trimming cost V 0 bases and J 10 bases, with 13 bases left between them. CDR1 and CDR2 from the germline V gene are LGHNA and YSLEER. CDR3 loop: CASSQEKGKYEQFF. CDR3 coding DNA: TGCGCCAGCAGCCAAGAAAAAGGGAAATACGAGCAGTTCTTC.

This rearrangement joins TRBV14 to TRBJ1-3; 8 bases are a match to TRBD1. CDR1 SGHDN and CDR2 FVKESK come from the germline V gene. V lost 0 bases, J lost 1 base, and 11 bases stayed unmatched. The CDR3 totals 19 residues. CDR3: CASSQDLQGALVSGNTIYF. CDR3 nucleotides: TGTGCCAGCAGCCAAGATCTCCAGGGGGCTCTCGTGTCTGGAAACACCATATATTTT.

The chain carries TRBV28 and TRBJ1-2, with TRBD1 matching 7 bases. The V and J ends lost 6 bases and 8 bases, in that order; junction bases with no gene match: 9. Germline V gives CDR1 MDHEN, CDR2 SYDVKM. The CDR3 has 13 amino acids. CDR3 amino acids: CASSWWRGQGYTF. The DNA for the CDR3 is TGTGCCAGCAGCTGGTGGAGGGGGCAAGGCTACACCTTC.

This clone was observed a handful of times. The chain has TRBV11-2 and TRBJ2-7, with D perhaps TRBD1 (6 bases). Trimming left V 5 bases short and J 4 bases short, with 15 bases between. Germline CDR1 SGHAT, CDR2 FQNNGV. The CDR3 contains 14 residues. The CDR3 loop is CASSPQPQGYEQYF. The CDR3 coding sequence is TGTGCCAGCAGCCCGCAACCACAGGGATACGAGCAGTACTTC.

The V call is TRBV5-1, the J call TRBJ1-5; D gene uncertain. Germline V gene lookup returns CDR1 SGHRS and CDR2 YFSETQ. The CDR3 sequence is 17 residues long. V was cut by 2 bases and J by 7 bases, with 22 bases left in between. The CDR3 loop is CASSFGPVDSWVQPQHF. In DNA form, the CDR3 reads TGCGCCAGCAGCTTTGGGCCAGTAGATTCGTGGGTACAGCCCCAGCATTTT. Looking up the rest from reference TRBV5-1 and TRBJ1-5 gives the full variable domain: KAGVTQTPRYLIKTRGQQVTLSCSPISGHRSVSWYQQTPGQGLQFLFEYFSETQRNKGNFPGRFSGRQFSNSRSEMNVSTLELGDSALYLCASSFGPVDSWVQPQHFGDGTRLSIL.

The chain uses TRBV19 and TRBJ2-3; TRBD2 matches at 11 bases. V lost 3 bases and J lost 0; bases outside the gene matches: 11. The CDR3 length is 19 residues. Germline V CDR1 and CDR2: LNHDA, SQIVND (reference sequence). The DNA for the CDR3 is TGTGCCAGTAGTATTCACGGCACTAGCGGGAGAGCTAGCACAGATACGCAGTATTTT. Its translation is CASSIHGTSGRASTDTQYF. The entire variable domain, with the rest obtained from reference TRBV19 and TRBJ2-3, is as follows: DGGITQSPKYLFRKEGQNVTLSCEQNLNHDAMYWYRQDPGQGLRLIYYSQIVNDFQKGDIAEGYSVSREKKESFPLTVTSAQKNPTAFYLCASSIHGTSGRASTDTQYFGPGTRLTVL.

V gene TRBV7-2 combines with J gene TRBJ1-4; 7 bases are a match to TRBD1. V dropped 5 bases and J dropped 8; count of bases not matched to a gene: 11. CDR1 is SGHTA and CDR2 is FQGNSA in the germline V gene. This CDR3 comprises 15 residues. CDR3 amino acids: CASSLNTGELEKLFF. CDR3 in DNA: TGTGCCAGCAGCCTCAATACAGGGGAACTCGAAAAACTGTTTTTT.

The rearrangement links TRBV19 to TRBJ2-3, with 9 bases that match TRBD2. Germline loops: CDR1 LNHDA, CDR2 SQIVND (reference sequence). V trimming: 3 bases; J trimming: 4 bases; junction bases outside the gene matches: 8. This CDR3 has 16 residues. CDR3 in amino acids: CASSMMAGGPSDTQYF. CDR3 coding DNA: TGTGCCAGTAGTATGATGGCGGGAGGGCCTTCAGATACGCAGTATTTT.

This chain connects TRBV15 to TRBJ1-5; D possibly corresponds to TRBD1 (5 bases). This CDR3 spans 14 amino acids. Germline V lookup: CDR1 LNHNV, CDR2 YYDKDF (reference sequence). Trimming removed 4 bases from V and 2 bases from J, with 9 bases in between. The CDR3 sequence: CATSTRERNQPQHF. CDR3 DNA: TGTGCCACCAGCACCAGGGAACGCAATCAGCCCCAGCATTTT.

The gene calls are TRBV5-8 and TRBJ2-2; 13 nucleotides agree with TRBD2. The CDR3 loop spans 16 amino acids. V lost 2 bases, J lost 4 bases, and 2 bases stayed unmatched. The germline V gene encodes CDR1 SGHTS and CDR2 YDEGEE. The CDR3 DNA follows: TGTGCCAGCAGCTTACTAGCGGGAGGGGGCACCGGGGAGCTGTTTTTT. It encodes CASSLLAGGGTGELFF.